What follows are 19 T cell receptor beta chains derived from one specimen sequenced in a study of blood T cell repertoires in COVID-19. TCRdb keeps only in-frame clones here, not all; method: immunoSEQ multiplex PCR. The data show more than 85,000 clones, with around nine tenths seen just once and about 2.9% held by the top ten. The sequencing sample was made of peripheral blood. These receptors were taken from a man aged 45-65 years with active or convalescent COVID-19.

The chain employs TRBV6-5 and TRBJ2-3; TRBD1 matches 8 bases. Looked up from germline, CDR1 is MNHEY and CDR2 is SVGAGI. With 6 bases clipped from V and 5 bases from J, the junction kept 4 bases outside the gene matches. The CDR3 has 13 amino acids. Here the CDR3 DNA reads TGTGCCAGCAGGACAGGGGAAGTAGATACGCAGTATTTT. Its translation: CASRTGEVDTQYF.

This clone occurred once. CDR3 nucleotide sequence: TGTGCCAGCAGCCCGGGGGGGCTGAACACTGAAGCTTTCTTT. The encoded protein is CASSPGGLNTEAFF. This chain links TRBV11-2 with TRBJ1-1, with D possibly matching TRBD1 (6 bases). V lost 5 bases to trimming and J lost 0 bases, with 10 bases between them. CDR1 and CDR2 (germline): SGHAT, FQNNGV. The CDR3 sequence is 14 residues long.

The chain employs TRBV3-1 (or the pseudogene TRBV3-2) and TRBJ2-7; tentatively, D is TRBD1 (6 bases). CDR3 length equals 15 residues. V was trimmed by 0 bases and J by 5 bases, leaving 14 bases between them. Germline-derived CDR1 and CDR2 are LGHDT and YNNKEL (reference sequence). This CDR3 is CASSQENRVVNEQYF. The DNA for the CDR3 is TGTGCCAGCAGCCAAGAAAACAGGGTAGTCAACGAGCAGTACTTC.

V usage is TRBV7-9 and J usage is TRBJ1-4; 9 bases agree with TRBD1. Germline V gene lookup returns CDR1 SEHNR and CDR2 FQNEAQ (reference sequence). V was pared by 3 bases and J by 8 bases, with 4 bases of the junction left unmatched. The CDR3 sequence is 14 residues long. The CDR3 loop is CASSFGTGNEKLFF. As DNA, the CDR3 is TGTGCCAGCAGCTTTGGGACAGGGAACGAAAAACTGTTTTTT. Full variable domain (remainder filled in from reference TRBV7-9 and TRBJ1-4): DTGVSQNPRHKITKRGQNVTFRCDPISEHNRLYWYRQTLGQGPEFLTYFQNEAQLEKSRLLSDRFSAERPKGSFSTLEIQRTEQGDSAMYLCASSFGTGNEKLFFGSGTQLSVL.

V gene TRBV28 combines with J gene TRBJ2-1; 8 bases fit TRBD2. The V gene end was trimmed by 6 bases and the J gene end by 4 bases; junction bases not matched to a gene: 8. CDR1 and CDR2 (germline): MDHEN, SYDVKM. CDR3 length: 15 amino acids. In DNA, the CDR3 is TGTGCCAGCAGATCCGGGGGGGAGATATACAATGAGCAGTTCTTC. Its translation: CASRSGGEIYNEQFF.

J is TRBJ2-1 and V is TRBV10-2, with D possibly being TRBD2 (6 bases). The V and J ends lost 6 bases and 5 bases respectively, with 23 bases between them. The germline V gene has CDR1 WSHSY and CDR2 SAAADI. This CDR3 comprises 17 residues. CDR3 in DNA: TGCGCCAGCAGGAGGGCGGGGAGCGTCGAGTTACACAATGAGCAGTTCTTC. Amino acid sequence: CASRRAGSVELHNEQFF.

The CDR3 loop reads CASSQDPGGVFEQYF. CDR3 nucleotides: TGCGCCAGCAGCCAAGATCCCGGGGGGGTTTTCGAGCAGTACTTC. The chain combines TRBV4-3 with TRBJ2-7; 8 nucleotides line up with TRBD2. CDR3 length: 15 residues. The J segment lost 6 bases and the V segment lost 0 bases, leaving 7 bases of the junction unmatched. CDR1 and CDR2 from the germline V gene are LGHNA and YSLEER.

The J gene is TRBJ1-1, the V gene TRBV28; D unresolved. Per the germline V gene, CDR1 is MDHEN and CDR2 is SYDVKM. The ends were cut back, 6 bases at V and 0 bases at J, with 14 bases in the middle. The CDR3 is 15 amino acids. CDR3 in amino acids: CASSPSTPMNTEAFF. The CDR3 nucleotides are TGTGCCAGCAGCCCCTCGACACCTATGAACACTGAAGCTTTCTTT. The variable domain in full, with the rest retrieved from reference TRBV28 and TRBJ1-1, is DVKVTQSSRYLVKRTGEKVFLECVQDMDHENMFWYRQDPGLGLRLIYFSYDVKMKEKGDIPEGYSVSREKKERFSLILESASTNQTSMYLCASSPSTPMNTEAFFGQGTRLTVV.

The V gene is TRBV6-1, the J gene TRBJ2-7, with 7 nucleotides matching TRBD1. Germline lookup yields CDR1 MNHNS and CDR2 SASEGT. V lost 3 bases, J lost 3 bases, and 8 bases stayed unmatched. This CDR3 is 15 amino acids long. In DNA, the CDR3 is TGTGCCAGCAGTGACCGGGACAGCGAGGTCTACGAGCAGTACTTC. Amino acids: CASSDRDSEVYEQYF.

V and J are TRBV19 and TRBJ1-6, with 11 bases matching TRBD1. Trimming cost V 5 bases and J 4 bases; bases outside gene matches: 4. The V gene's germline CDR1 is LNHDA and CDR2 SQIVND (reference sequence). The CDR3 is 16 residues long. In DNA form, the CDR3 reads TGTGCCAGTAGTCTCGGACAGGGGGCTTATAATTCACCCCTCCACTTT. Translation: CASSLGQGAYNSPLHF.

The rearrangement links TRBV4-1 to TRBJ2-3, with TRBD1 matching 7 bases. The V gene's germline CDR1 is MGHRA and CDR2 YSYEKL. The V segment lost 6 bases and the J segment 3 bases; nucleotides outside the gene matches: 12. The CDR3 runs 16 residues. The CDR3 is CASSLDDRTGTDTQYF. The CDR3 DNA sequence: TGCGCCAGCAGTCTCGATGACAGGACAGGTACAGATACGCAGTATTTT.

The CDR3 DNA reads as TGTGCCAGCAACCCAGGGGGGCGCGGCTATGGCTACACCTTC. Translation gives CASNPGGRGYGYTF. The rearrangement joins TRBV11-2 to TRBJ1-2; 7 bases align to TRBD1. Germline CDR1 is SGHAT and CDR2 is FQNNGV. The CDR3 runs 14 residues. With V trimmed by 7 bases and J by 4 bases, 9 bases remained unmatched. Based on the CDR3 plus reference TRBV11-2 and TRBJ1-2, the full variable domain is EAGVAQSPRYKIIEKRQSVAFWCNPISGHATLYWYQQILGQGPKLLIQFQNNGVVDDSQLPKDRFSAERLKGVDSTLKIQPAKLEDSAVYLCASNPGGRGYGYTFGSGTRLTVV.

The chain carries TRBV10-2 and TRBJ1-5, with 11 positions matching TRBD1. The CDR3 is 13 residues long. The V and J ends lost 7 bases and 6 bases, in that order; junction bases with no gene match: 2. The germline V gene has CDR1 WSHSY and CDR2 SAAADI. CDR3 sequence reads: CASKGQGGQPQHF. CDR3 sequence (DNA): TGCGCCAGCAAGGGACAGGGGGGTCAGCCCCAGCATTTT.

This clone appeared once. The chain recombines TRBV7-2 with TRBJ2-3; D unresolved. Germline CDR1 is SGHTA and CDR2 is FQGNSA. V was cut by 5 bases and J by 6 bases, with 12 bases left in between. CDR3 length: 13 residues. Here the CDR3 DNA reads TGTGCCAGCAGCGTTTCAGTGTCTGATACGCAGTATTTT. This gives the protein CASSVSVSDTQYF. The variable domain in full, completed from reference TRBV7-2 and TRBJ2-3, reads GAGVSQSPSNKVTEKGKDVELRCDPISGHTALYWYRQSLGQGLEFLIYFQGNSAPDKSGLPSDRFSAERTGGSVSTLTIQRTQQEDSAVYLCASSVSVSDTQYFGPGTRLTVL.

The chain employs TRBV7-9 and TRBJ1-1, with 7 bases that match TRBD1. CDR3 length: 13 residues. V was pared by 1 base and J by 4 bases, with 0 bases of the junction left unmatched. Per the germline V gene, CDR1 is SEHNR and CDR2 is FQNEAQ (reference sequence). This CDR3 is CASSLGQGTEAFF. The DNA of the CDR3 is TGTGCCAGCAGCTTAGGACAGGGCACTGAAGCTTTCTTT.

The chain links TRBV27 to TRBJ2-1, with D perhaps TRBD1 (6 bases). Germline assignment: CDR1 MNHEY and CDR2 SMNVEV (reference sequence). V was pared by 2 bases and J by 7 bases, with 6 bases between. The CDR3 totals 12 residues. CDR3 sequence (DNA): TGTGCCAGCAGTTTACAGGGGAATGAGCAGTTCTTC. This codes for CASSLQGNEQFF.

The chain links TRBV30 to TRBJ1-4; TRBD1 agrees at 7 bases. CDR1 GTSNPN and CDR2 SVGIG come from the germline V gene (reference sequence). The CDR3 is made up of 14 amino acids. J lost 8 bases, V lost 6 bases, and 12 bases had no gene match. CDR3 region: CACQADGTVEKLFF. CDR3 bases: TGTGCCTGCCAGGCCGACGGGACAGTCGAAAAACTGTTTTTT.

This chain uses TRBV3-1 (or the pseudogene TRBV3-2) with TRBJ1-1, with D maybe TRBD1 (6 bases). This CDR3 is 14 amino acids long. Germline V gene sequence: CDR1 LGHDT, CDR2 YNNKEL (reference sequence). Trimming removed 6 bases at V and 3 bases at J, with 14 bases between. The CDR3 coding sequence is TGTGCCAGCAGACCACAGGGTGGGGACACTGAAGCTTTCTTT. It codes for CASRPQGGDTEAFF.

The count of this clone is one. J is TRBJ1-6 and V is TRBV28; D is perhaps TRBD1 (5 bases). Trimming took 2 bases from V and 0 from J, leaving 11 bases between them. From germline, CDR1 is MDHEN and CDR2 SYDVKM. The CDR3 is 17 amino acids. The CDR3 is CASSLQGLSSYNSPLHF. The CDR3 DNA is TGTGCCAGCAGTTTACAGGGACTGAGCTCCTATAATTCACCCCTCCACTTT.